The TCR beta chain under discussion was sequenced for a study of cytomegalovirus exposure and HLA in healthy donors. Study results and caveats: While the bulk of TCR sequences proved rare, some public TCRs turned up in many donors. Both high specificity and high sensitivity reportedly marked the classifier's diagnosis of cytomegalovirus status.

Measured with immunoSEQ multiplex PCR; TCRdb has only the in-frame clones, and not every one. The repertoire includes about 160,000 clones, 70% to 90% of them detected once, and under 3% sits in the top ten. The approximately 120-subject validation cohort, separate from the 666-subject first cohort, included the donors. There are 14 residues in the CDR3. The germline V and J ends were trimmed by 3 bases and 8 bases, with 14 bases remaining between them. Per the germline V gene, CDR1 is SGHRS and CDR2 is YFSETQ. In the case of this clone: Its antigen is currently unknown.

The chain recombines TRBV5-1 with TRBJ1-4; a weak D match, TRBD1 (5 bases). Source material: PBMCs. This TCR came from a man between 18 and 29 years old in good health and CMV-seronegative. The DNA for the CDR3 is TGCGCCAGCAGCTCCAGGGACTCGGGCGAAAAACTGTTTTTT. Residues: CASSSRDSGEKLFF.